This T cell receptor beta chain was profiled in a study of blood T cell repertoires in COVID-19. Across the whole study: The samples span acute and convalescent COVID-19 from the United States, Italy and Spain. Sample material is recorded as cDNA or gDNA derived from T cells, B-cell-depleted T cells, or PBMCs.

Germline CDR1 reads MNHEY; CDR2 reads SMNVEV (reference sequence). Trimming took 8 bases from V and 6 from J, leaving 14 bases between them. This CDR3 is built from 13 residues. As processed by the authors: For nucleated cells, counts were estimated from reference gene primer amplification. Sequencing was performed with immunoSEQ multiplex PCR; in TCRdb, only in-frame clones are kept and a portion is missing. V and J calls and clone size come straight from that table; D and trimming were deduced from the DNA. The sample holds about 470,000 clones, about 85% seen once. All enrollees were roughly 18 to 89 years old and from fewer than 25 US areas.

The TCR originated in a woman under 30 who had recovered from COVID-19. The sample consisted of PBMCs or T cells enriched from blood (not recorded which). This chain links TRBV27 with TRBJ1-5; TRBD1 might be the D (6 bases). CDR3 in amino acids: CASSRGGTQPQHF. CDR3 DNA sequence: TGTGCCAGCTCGAGGGGGGGCACTCAGCCCCAGCATTTT.